This TCR beta chain was sequenced in a study of CD8+ T cells in alopecia areata (dated by TCRdb to about 2018). At the level of the whole study: To study T cell clonal expansion in alopecia areata, the researchers applied high-throughput TCRbeta sequencing to both the C3H/HeJ mouse model and human patients. The RNA source kit depended on sample type: the PAXgene miRNA kit for fixed scalp, the miRNeasy kit for PBMCs, and the RNeasy kit for mouse skin. TCRbeta CDR3 regions were amplified by immunoSEQ multiplex PCR with 35 Vbeta forward and 13 Jbeta reverse primers. Clonality in the scalp was compared among normal scalp (n=4), patchy alopecia areata scalp (n=8), and alopecia totalis/universalis scalp (n=8). Scalp tissue and sorted CD4+ and CD8+ peripheral blood T cells from patchy and totalis/universalis alopecia areata patients and from healthy controls were covered by human TCRbeta sequencing. General study outcomes and caveats: Shared TCR sequences between patients were less evident than in mice, which may be partly attributable to HLA diversity in the patient population. Compared with normal scalp, lesional scalp had higher clonality and more expanded CD8+ clones, particularly in alopecia totalis/universalis, a pattern that suggests antigenic drive. Resident alphabeta T cells in normal human skin are also sequenced, complicating scalp TCR repertoire analysis, unlike mouse skin dominated by gammadelta T cells.

Comments on this clone: Its recognized antigen is unknown. The sample holds no much larger clone one base away, and base qualities are not on file.

PBMCs were isolated by density centrifugation and stained for CD3, CD4 and CD8, and CD4+ and CD8+ T cells were sorted on a FACSAria. Scalp biopsies and blood samples were obtained from unaffected controls. The junction carries 8 bases between V and J, which are trimmed by 2 bases and 0 bases respectively. Based on the germline V gene, the CDR1 and CDR2 sequences are MGHRA and YSYEKL. The cysteine opens and the phenylalanine closes a CDR3 of 15 amino acids. Of all the DNA, just the CDR3 is kept, 45 bases in frame from base 1. The method behind the library was the immunoSEQ multiplex PCR assay. RNA was extracted from all samples and reverse transcribed into cDNA as template for TCR sequencing. SuperScript III was used for first-strand cDNA synthesis, primed with a 2:1 mix of oligo-dT and random hexamers. A synthetic immune receptor repertoire was used to assess amplification bias, and residual bias was removed computationally. On the authors' methods: Raw reads were preprocessed to remove errors, and CDR3 was defined according to IMGT conventions as the region from the conserved cysteine to phenylalanine. Clonality was computed as 1 minus the Shannon entropy, with the entropy normalized by log2 of the number of productive unique TCRs. Whether each scalp clone was CD4 or CD8 was inferred by checking scalp TCRbeta sequences against the CD4 and CD8 repertoires from sorted blood. In TCRdb, the immuneACCESS table is reduced to in-frame sequences with V and J assigned. These tables do not hold every clone; where another copy was compared, an unresolved V gene accounts for under half, and the others remain unexplained. D and trimming come from the DNA, and the V and J calls and clone size come from that table. The sample table lists over 90,000 clones, approximately 60% of them with a count of one. The ten top clones hold around 8.5% of the sample.

The receptor was derived from a human donor in good health. What was sequenced was CD4+ T cells sorted from blood. The receptor chain draws on TRBV4-1 and TRBJ1-5, with no confident D gene call. The CDR3 protein is CASSQPDGSNQPQHF. The DNA sequence is given as TGCGCCAGCAGCCAACCGGACGGTAGCAATCAGCCCCAGCATTTT.